The 26 T cell receptor beta chains below were found in one sample sequenced in a study of tissue T cells after allogeneic stem cell transplantation (dated by TCRdb to the early 2020s). The method behind the library was the immunoSEQ multiplex PCR assay. What TCRdb holds here is the immuneACCESS table cut down to in-frame rearrangements. Part of the clones is not present; checked against another copy, under half of the missing clones reflect an unresolved V gene, and the others are unexplained. Counted in this sample were nearly 2,500 clones; about 62% of them appeared once. The ten largest clones represent around 4.1% of the sample. Sequencing was performed on gut tissue. The source is a female BALB/c mouse in good health. Mice from this strain have the MHC haplotype H2-d.

As for this clone: Gene names are mouse gene names. The read ends 1 residue early relative to the CDR3; the germline J gene fills the gap. The chain joins TRBV5 to TRBJ2-5; 10 nucleotides match TRBD1. Germline V lookup: CDR1 LGHNA, CDR2 YNLKQL (reference sequence). The CDR3 sequence is 15 residues long. V lost 1 base to trimming and J lost 6 bases; unmatched junction nucleotides: 4. This CDR3 is CASSQAGTGVDTQYF. CDR3 DNA, as far as it was read: TGTGCCAGCAGCCAAGCCGGGACAGGGGTCGACACCCAGTAC.

This clone is a singleton in its sample. Mouse gene names and germline throughout. Read coverage stops 1 residue before the CDR3 terminus; the germline J gene supplies the remainder. The genes are TRBV14 and TRBJ1-1; 8 bases are a match to TRBD1. V was clipped by 2 bases and J by 1 base; unmatched bases: 1. CDR1 and CDR2 from the germline V gene are SGHDT and FRDEAV. CDR3 length equals 14 residues. This chain's CDR3 is CASSLGTGNTEVFF. The part of the CDR3 DNA that was read is TGTGCCAGCAGTTTAGGGACAGGGAACACAGAAGTCTTC.

About this clone itself: Mouse gene names and germline throughout. The read ends 1 residue before the CDR3 terminus; that terminus is restored from the germline J gene. The chain employs TRBV5 and TRBJ2-5, with 7 nucleotides matching TRBD2. Unmatched junction bases numbered 3, after V lost 4 bases and J lost 2 bases. CDR1 and CDR2 from the germline V gene are LGHNA and YNLKQL (reference sequence). The CDR3 is 14 residues long. The part of the CDR3 DNA that was read is TGTGCCAGCAGCCTCGACTGGGTCCAAGACACCCAGTAC. This sequence encodes CASSLDWVQDTQY. The complete CDR3 protein is CASSLDWVQDTQYF.

About this clone: Mouse names are used for the genes. The read ends 1 residue early relative to the CDR3; the germline J gene fills the gap. The chain recombines TRBV1 with TRBJ2-7, with 8 bases that match TRBD2. V lost 3 bases, J lost 7 bases, and 5 bases stayed unmatched. This CDR3 region has 13 residues. Germline CDR1 NSQYPW, CDR2 LRSPGD (reference sequence). The sequenced part of the CDR3 DNA is TGCACCTGCAGTGCCCTGGGGGGTCGCGAACAGTAC. Translation: CTCSALGGREQY. The full CDR3 protein is CTCSALGGREQYF.

About this clone: Germline and genes: mouse. Read data end 1 residue before the CDR3 end; the end is taken from the germline J gene. The chain joins TRBV19 to TRBJ2-2; TRBD2 is a possible D gene (7 bases). Trimming took off 0 bases at V and 6 bases at J, with 9 bases between the two ends. Looked up from germline, CDR1 is FNHDT and CDR2 is SITEND (reference sequence). The CDR3 is made up of 14 amino acids. The CDR3: CASSIAGGPGQLYF. CDR3 bases read: TGTGCCAGCAGTATAGCCGGGGGGCCCGGGCAGCTCTAC.

This clone was observed a single time. Gene names refer to mouse genes. Read coverage stops 1 residue before the CDR3 terminus; the germline J gene supplies the remainder. This chain connects TRBV5 to TRBJ2-5; D gene ambiguous. The CDR3 runs 15 residues. Germline-derived CDR1 and CDR2 are LGHNA and YNLKQL (reference sequence). V shed 0 bases and J shed 0 bases, with 7 bases lying between them. The part of the CDR3 DNA that was read is TGTGCCAGCAGCCAAGATCCCAATAACCAAGACACCCAGTAC. It specifies CASSQDPNNQDTQY. The whole CDR3 protein reads CASSQDPNNQDTQYF.

Concerning this clone itself: Gene names are mouse gene names. From the germline J gene comes the end of the CDR3, since the read stops 1 residue before it. The V gene is TRBV31, the J gene TRBJ1-2, with a tentative D call TRBD1 (6 bases). Germline V CDR1 and CDR2: GKSSPN, SITVG. There are 12 residues in the CDR3. Trimming removed 8 bases from V and 0 bases from J, with 10 bases in between. CDR3 amino acids: CAQGHSNSDYTF. CDR3 bases read: TGTGCCCAGGGACACTCAAACTCCGACTACACC.

As to this clone: Gene names are the mouse ones. The CDR3 end lies 1 residue beyond the end of the read and is filled in from the germline J gene. The chain joins TRBV1 to TRBJ1-1; 7 nucleotides match TRBD1. Germline V gene lookup returns CDR1 NSQYPW and CDR2 LRSPGD (reference sequence). The CDR3 spans 13 residues. V trimming: 4 bases; J trimming: 1 base; junction bases outside the gene matches: 0. The part of the CDR3 DNA that was read is TGCACCTGCAGTGGACAGGGGAACACAGAAGTCTTC. This sequence encodes CTCSGQGNTEVF. The entire CDR3 protein reads CTCSGQGNTEVFF.

On this clone itself: Gene names and germline match the mouse. The sequenced fragment ends 1 residue before the CDR3 boundary, so the rest is inferred from the germline J gene. The chain combines TRBV5 with TRBJ2-7; D uncertain. The CDR3 has 14 amino acids. Trimming left V 1 base short and J 0 bases short, with 7 bases between. CDR1 LGHNA and CDR2 YNLKQL come from the germline V gene (reference sequence). CDR3: CASSQAGVSYEQYF. The CDR3 DNA, read in part, is TGTGCCAGCAGCCAAGCCGGGGTCTCCTATGAACAGTAC.

Only a few counts were recorded for this clone. Mouse gene names apply. With the read ending 1 residue before the CDR3 end, the germline J gene is used to fill in that end. This chain joins TRBV19 and TRBJ1-3, with unresolved D. CDR1 FNHDT and CDR2 SITEND come from the germline V gene (reference sequence). The CDR3 spans 14 residues. V was clipped by 1 base and J by 0 bases, with 5 bases between them. The CDR3 sequence is CASSIQISGNTLYF. The CDR3 DNA, read in part, is TGTGCCAGCAGTATACAAATTTCTGGAAATACGCTCTAT.

Points on this clone: Genes and germline are mouse. Read sequence stops 1 residue before the CDR3 end, and the germline J gene provides the missing end. The chain has TRBV13-2 and TRBJ2-3; D ambiguous. This CDR3 has 14 residues. Trimming cost V 0 bases and J 0 bases, with 5 bases left between them. Germline V lookup: CDR1 NNHNN, CDR2 SYGAGS (reference sequence). Incomplete CDR3 DNA: TGTGCCAGCGGTGATGCAGACAGTGCAGAAACGCTGTAT. This translates into CASGDADSAETLY. The whole CDR3 sequence is CASGDADSAETLYF.

This clone came up a few times. The genes are named according to mouse. The CDR3 end falls 1 residue outside the read, so it is completed with the germline J gene. The gene calls are TRBV13-3 and TRBJ2-1; 10 nucleotides agree with TRBD2. CDR3 length equals 15 residues. Germline V gene lookup returns CDR1 NNHDY and CDR2 SYVADS. V lost 3 bases and J lost 3; bases outside the gene matches: 3. CDR3 bases read: TGTGCCAGCAGTGTGACTGGGGGGTCCTATGCTGAGCAGTTC. Translating it yields CASSVTGGSYAEQF. From start to end, the CDR3 is CASSVTGGSYAEQFF.

This clone has only a few counts. Mouse gene names and germline throughout. The read falls 1 residue short of the CDR3 end, and the missing part is taken from the germline J gene. The chain joins TRBV20 to TRBJ2-7; 11 nucleotides line up with TRBD2. V lost 2 bases and J lost 9; bases outside the gene matches: 3. The CDR3 has 12 amino acids. Germline lookup yields CDR1 GFQATS and CDR2 STVNSAI. The DNA read from the CDR3 is TGTGGTGCTAGGCGGGGGACTGGGGGACAGTAC. It specifies CGARRGTGGQY. The full CDR3 protein is CGARRGTGGQYF.

Remarks on this clone: Gene names follow the mouse nomenclature. The CDR3 end falls 1 residue outside the read, so it is completed with the germline J gene. V and J are TRBV5 and TRBJ1-4, with 7 bases identical to TRBD1. The germline V gene encodes CDR1 LGHNA and CDR2 YNLKQL (reference sequence). The ends lost 4 bases at V and 1 base at J; junction bases unmatched: 3. CDR3 length: 15 amino acids. Incomplete CDR3 DNA: TGTGCCAGCAGCCCGTACAGGGGTTCCAACGAAAGATTATTT. This sequence encodes CASSPYRGSNERLF. In full, the CDR3 reads CASSPYRGSNERLFF.

To note about this clone: Gene names and germline refer to mouse. The observed sequence ends 1 residue before the CDR3 terminus, with the missing tail filled in from the germline J gene. The chain employs TRBV16 and TRBJ1-1; no clear D. With 5 bases removed from V and 0 bases from J, the gap between germline ends came to 10 bases. Germline CDR1 and CDR2: SGHSA and FRNQAP. The CDR3 has 14 amino acids. The CDR3 spells CASSPDNANTEVFF. The CDR3 DNA, read in part, is TGTGCAAGCAGCCCAGACAATGCAAACACAGAAGTCTTC.

In regard to this clone: Genes here carry mouse names. The sequenced fragment ends 1 residue before the CDR3 boundary, so the rest is inferred from the germline J gene. This rearrangement joins TRBV19 to TRBJ1-6; D may be TRBD1 (5 bases). TRBJ1-6 has ORF status, its function being uncertain. The CDR3 is 15 residues long. Trimming removed 2 bases from V and 2 bases from J, with 8 bases in between. The V gene's germline CDR1 is FNHDT and CDR2 SITEND (reference sequence). The CDR3 bases that were read are TGTGCCAGCAGTATTCCAGGGCCCTATAATTCGCCCCTCTAC. This codes for CASSIPGPYNSPLY. Given in full, the CDR3 is CASSIPGPYNSPLYF.

With respect to this clone: Mouse germline and gene names are used. The observed sequence ends 1 residue before the CDR3 terminus, with the missing tail filled in from the germline J gene. The gene calls are TRBV13-3 and TRBJ1-2; 7 nucleotides line up with TRBD1. Germline CDR1 NNHDY, CDR2 SYVADS. This CDR3 has 12 amino acids. The V and J ends lost 3 bases and 4 bases, in that order; junction bases with no gene match: 0. The CDR3 bases that were read are TGTGCCAGCAGTGGGGACAGCTCCGACTACACC. Protein: CASSGDSSDYT. The full CDR3 sequence reads CASSGDSSDYTF.

In its sample, this clone was seen a few times. Mouse germline and gene names are used. The read ends 1 residue shy of where the CDR3 ends; the end is completed using the germline J gene. The J gene is TRBJ2-3, the V gene TRBV29, with D possibly called TRBD1 or TRBD2 (6 bases each). This CDR3 has 14 amino acids. In germline, CDR1 is MSHET, CDR2 SYDVDS. V lost 1 base and J lost 3, with 8 bases in between. The chain's CDR3 is CASSLWGRAETLYF. The sequenced CDR3 bases are TGTGCTAGCAGTTTATGGGGGCGCGCAGAAACGCTGTAT.

This clone has more than one count but fewer than ten. The genes are named according to mouse. The CDR3 goes on 1 residue after the read ends, and that part is filled in from the germline J gene. The chain combines TRBV2 with TRBJ1-2; no clear D. The CDR3 totals 15 residues. V shed 0 bases and J shed 0 bases, with 8 bases lying between them. The germline gives CDR1 LGHNA, CDR2 YSYQKL. Incomplete CDR3 DNA: TGTGCCAGCAGCCAAGATATGGGAACAAACTCCGACTACACC. Translation gives CASSQDMGTNSDYT. The complete CDR3 sequence is CASSQDMGTNSDYTF.

This clone was counted only a few times. Germline and genes: mouse. The read comes to an end 1 residue before the CDR3 does, leaving the germline J gene to fill in the end. J is TRBJ1-3 and V is TRBV5; unclear D gene. Germline V gene data show CDR1 as LGHNA and CDR2 as YNLKQL (reference sequence). This CDR3 comprises 15 residues. Trimming left V 0 bases short and J 2 bases short, with 8 bases between. The CDR3 sequence is CASSQDLGAGNTLYF. The sequenced part of the CDR3 DNA is TGTGCCAGCAGCCAAGATTTGGGCGCTGGAAATACGCTCTAT.

Points on this clone: The listed genes are named as in mouse. The CDR3 is CASSQEGAPNERLFF. The part of the CDR3 DNA that was read is TGTGCCAGCAGCCAAGAGGGGGCGCCCAACGAAAGATTATTT. The chain is built from TRBV5 and TRBJ1-4; a possible D gene is TRBD1 (6 bases). The observed sequence ends 1 residue before the CDR3 terminus, with the missing tail filled in from the germline J gene. This CDR3 has 15 residues. Trimming took off 0 bases at V and 3 bases at J, with 8 bases between the two ends. Germline V gene data show CDR1 as LGHNA and CDR2 as YNLKQL (reference sequence).

This clone was observed a few times. The genes are named according to mouse. With the read ending 1 residue before the CDR3 end, the germline J gene is used to fill in that end. The gene calls are TRBV13-1 and TRBJ1-5; 7 positions agree with TRBD1. CDR1 and CDR2 (germline): NSHNY, SYGAGN. V lost 4 bases and J lost 2; bases outside the gene matches: 3. The length of the CDR3 is 14 residues. The DNA read from the CDR3 is TGTGCCAGCAGTTACCAGGGGGACAACCAGGCTCCGCTT. Translated: CASSYQGDNQAPL. The CDR3 in full is CASSYQGDNQAPLF. Variable domain in full (rest from reference TRBV13-1 and TRBJ1-5): EAAVTQSPRNKVTVTGGNVTLSCRQTNSHNYMYWYRQDTGHGLRLIHYSYGAGNLRIGDVPDGYKATRTTQEDFFLLLELASPSQTSLYFCASSYQGDNQAPLFGEGTRLSVL.

As concerns this clone: The genes are named according to mouse. The CDR3 end is not reached by the read, which stops 1 residue before it; the germline J gene fills it in. The sample carries other DNA sequences with the same CDR3. The V call is TRBV13-1, the J call TRBJ2-2; D may be TRBD1 (5 bases). Trimming pared 4 bases from V and 1 base from J, leaving 5 bases between. Germline loops: CDR1 NSHNY, CDR2 SYGAGN. This CDR3 has 13 residues. CDR3: CASSQGNTGQLYF. The part of the CDR3 DNA that was read is TGTGCCAGCAGTCAGGGAAACACCGGGCAGCTCTAC.

Comment on this clone: The gene names here belong to mouse. The read is 1 residue too short to cover the CDR3 end, so that end is filled in from the germline J gene. J is TRBJ2-7 and V is TRBV13-1; maybe TRBD2 (6 bases). CDR3 length equals 12 residues. V was trimmed by 0 bases and J by 5 bases, leaving 6 bases between them. Looked up from germline, CDR1 is NSHNY and CDR2 is SYGAGN. Partial CDR3 DNA: TGTGCCAGCAGTGATGGGGGGGATGAACAGTAC. Translation gives CASSDGGDEQY. The whole CDR3 protein is CASSDGGDEQYF.

This clone was counted a single time. Gene names and germline match the mouse. The read is 1 residue too short to cover the CDR3 end, so that end is filled in from the germline J gene. The gene calls are TRBV24 and TRBJ1-6, with TRBD1 as a possible D gene (6 bases). TRBJ1-6 is designated an ORF whose function remains uncertain. Trimming stripped 3 bases from V and 3 bases from J, with 9 bases between. The CDR3 loop spans 15 amino acids. Germline CDR1 and CDR2: KGHTA and FRNEEI. The CDR3 DNA, read in part, is TGTGCCAGCAGTCTTGGACAGATCTATAATTCGCCCCTCTAC. Encoded protein: CASSLGQIYNSPLY. The entire CDR3 reads CASSLGQIYNSPLYF.

With regard to this clone: Gene and germline names: mouse. Read coverage stops 1 residue before the CDR3 terminus; the germline J gene supplies the remainder. This sequence joins TRBV13-2 and TRBJ2-5, with TRBD2 matching over 14 bases. The CDR3 contains 17 residues. CDR1 is NNHNN, CDR2 SYGAGS, per germline (reference sequence). The V segment lost 2 bases and the J segment 3 bases; nucleotides outside the gene matches: 5. CDR3 amino acids: CASGEGLGGRGQDTQYF. The CDR3 DNA, read in part, is TGTGCCAGCGGTGAGGGACTGGGGGGGCGCGGTCAAGACACCCAGTAC.